These 21 T cell receptor beta chains share one sample of origin, sequenced in a study of blood T cell repertoires in COVID-19 (dated by TCRdb to about 2020). Library preparation used the immunoSEQ multiplex PCR assay. TCRdb retrieved this table from immuneACCESS and kept in-frame rearrangements only. Not all clones are present; in checked studies, unresolved V genes account for under half, and no reason is known for the remainder. This sample holds about 270,000 clones; about 88% were observed only once. The biggest ten clones account for around 3% of the sample. Material: PBMCs or T cells enriched from blood (not recorded which). The receptors were gathered from a woman aged 45-59 years who had recovered from COVID-19.

This clone appeared a single time. The chain combines TRBV7-8 with TRBJ2-7; maybe TRBD2 (7 bases). The V end lost 1 base, the J end lost 6 bases, and 16 bases lay between the germline ends. This CDR3 comprises 15 residues. Germline V gene lookup returns CDR1 SGHVS and CDR2 FQNEAQ. CDR3 sequence reads: CASSLDGGRASEQYF. The CDR3, as DNA: TGTGCCAGCAGCTTAGACGGGGGGCGAGCCTCCGAGCAGTACTTC.

This chain joins TRBV28 and TRBJ2-2; 9 bases line up with TRBD2. Trimming removed 0 bases from V and 5 bases from J; junction bases left unmatched: 4. The CDR3 runs 16 residues. Germline V gene lookup returns CDR1 MDHEN and CDR2 SYDVKM. The CDR3 nucleotides are TGTGCCAGCAGTTTATGGATTAGCGGGAGAACCGGGGAGCTGTTTTTT. Its protein is CASSLWISGRTGELFF.

CDR3 nucleotides: TGTGCCAGTAGTGCCCGACTAGCGGGAGGATCCGATACGCAGTATTTT. Protein product: CASSARLAGGSDTQYF. This rearrangement joins TRBV19 to TRBJ2-3; TRBD2 matches at 13 bases. J was trimmed by 6 bases and V by 5 bases; bases with no gene match: 8. CDR3 size: 16 residues. CDR1 and CDR2 (germline): LNHDA, SQIVND (reference sequence).

Remarks on this clone: Other DNA sequences within the sample encode an identical CDR3. The chain combines TRBV5-1 with TRBJ1-1; 8 bases fit TRBD1. Germline CDR1 and CDR2: SGHRS and YFSETQ. Trimming at V came to 3 bases and at J to 2 bases, leaving 3 bases not matched to a gene. The CDR3 consists of 14 residues. Written as DNA, the CDR3 is TGCGCCAGCAGCTCCCAGGGGGCTAACACTGAAGCTTTCTTT. This encodes CASSSQGANTEAFF.

The rearrangement uses TRBV7-6 and TRBJ2-2, with D perhaps matching TRBD1 (5 bases). The germline V gene has CDR1 SGHVS and CDR2 FNYEAQ. The CDR3 has 17 amino acids. V was shortened by 5 bases and J by 0 bases, with 16 bases between the two germline ends. CDR3 sequence (DNA): TGTGCCAGCAGCCGGGTAACCAGACAGACGAACACCGGGGAGCTGTTTTTT. Its translation is CASSRVTRQTNTGELFF.

This chain joins TRBV2 and TRBJ1-5, with a tentative D call TRBD1 (6 bases). This CDR3 region has 14 residues. In germline, CDR1 is SNHLY, CDR2 FYNNEI. V shed 5 bases and J shed 1 base, with 9 bases lying between them. DNA of the CDR3: TGTGCCAGCAGTTATCAGGGGAGCAATCAGCCCCAGCATTTT. Translating it yields CASSYQGSNQPQHF.

The chain couples TRBV28 to TRBJ1-3; D unresolved. Germline V lookup: CDR1 MDHEN, CDR2 SYDVKM. Trimming left V 7 bases short and J 0 bases short, with 7 bases between. This CDR3 has 13 residues. The chain's CDR3 is CASMEHSGNTIYF. The CDR3 DNA reads as TGTGCCAGCATGGAGCACTCTGGAAACACCATATATTTT.

The V call is TRBV7-9, the J call TRBJ2-5, with 9 bases matching TRBD1. Germline V gives CDR1 SEHNR, CDR2 FQNEAQ (reference sequence). The V segment lost 5 bases and the J segment 2 bases; nucleotides outside the gene matches: 15. The CDR3 is 18 residues long. This chain's CDR3 is CASSPGTGRGGSQETQYF. In DNA form, the CDR3 reads TGTGCCAGCAGCCCCGGGACAGGGAGAGGCGGTTCACAAGAGACCCAGTACTTC. The entire variable domain, with the rest obtained from reference TRBV7-9 and TRBJ2-5, is as follows: DTGVSQNPRHKITKRGQNVTFRCDPISEHNRLYWYRQTLGQGPEFLTYFQNEAQLEKSRLLSDRFSAERPKGSFSTLEIQRTEQGDSAMYLCASSPGTGRGGSQETQYFGPGTRLLVL.

The genes are TRBV3-1 (or the pseudogene TRBV3-2) and TRBJ2-3; 7 bases align to TRBD2. The V gene's germline CDR1 is LGHDT and CDR2 YNNKEL (reference sequence). The trim removed 3 bases at V and 2 bases at J, leaving 11 bases unmatched. The CDR3 spans 17 residues. CDR3 sequence: CASSQKPGLTHTDTQYF. In nucleotides, the CDR3 is TGTGCCAGCAGCCAGAAACCGGGACTAACCCACACAGATACGCAGTATTTT.

V usage is TRBV19 and J usage is TRBJ2-5, with 8 nucleotides matching TRBD1. Germline CDR1 and CDR2: LNHDA and SQIVND (reference sequence). The junction had 15 bases not matched to a gene; V was cut back by 9 bases and J by 3 bases. The CDR3 spans 16 residues. The CDR3 region has the DNA TGTGCCAGCACGAGGTGGGGCAGGGGGCTAGAAGAGACCCAGTACTTC. Amino acids: CASTRWGRGLEETQYF.

This clone came up once. The chain couples TRBV25-1 to TRBJ1-5; 10 positions match TRBD1. The CDR3 totals 17 residues. V was pared by 2 bases and J by 7 bases, with 11 bases of the junction left unmatched. Germline-derived CDR1 and CDR2 are MGHDK and SYGVNS. Written as DNA, the CDR3 is TGTGCCAGCAGTGAACTGGTGGGACAGGGGATAGGGCAGCCCCAGCATTTT. The encoded protein is CASSELVGQGIGQPQHF.

The gene calls are TRBV7-9 and TRBJ2-4; 11 bases align to TRBD2. Germline V gene data show CDR1 as SEHNR and CDR2 as FQNEAQ (reference sequence). V lost 6 bases and J lost 4; bases outside the gene matches: 14. The CDR3 covers 18 residues. This chain's CDR3 is CASSPPVVAGGEKNIQYF. As DNA, the CDR3 is TGTGCCAGCAGTCCCCCGGTCGTAGCGGGAGGGGAAAAAAACATTCAGTACTTC.

This clone was seen a handful of times. The sample holds other DNA sequences that translate to the same CDR3. This chain joins TRBV28 and TRBJ1-2; 11 bases agree with TRBD1. This CDR3 has 14 amino acids. Germline loops: CDR1 MDHEN, CDR2 SYDVKM. V shed 5 bases and J 4 bases; nucleotides not matched to a gene: 3. CDR3 bases: TGTGCCAGCAGTCTGGGACAGGGGGGCTATGGCTACACCTTC. As protein: CASSLGQGGYGYTF.

The chain is built from TRBV11-2 and TRBJ1-2; TRBD1 agrees at 7 bases. CDR3 size: 13 residues. Per the germline V gene, CDR1 is SGHAT and CDR2 is FQNNGV. The junction had 2 bases not matched to a gene; V was cut back by 2 bases and J by 5 bases. This CDR3 is CASSLQTGYGYTF. CDR3 DNA sequence: TGTGCCAGCAGCTTACAGACAGGGTATGGCTACACCTTC.

This rearrangement joins TRBV9 to TRBJ1-6; 7 bases match TRBD1. Losses at the gene ends were 2 bases for V and 7 bases for J; bases not matched to a gene: 0. The CDR3 is 13 amino acids. Germline assignment: CDR1 SGDLS and CDR2 YYNGEE. The DNA of the CDR3 is TGTGCCAGCAGCGTGACAGGGAATTCACCCCTCCACTTT. Encoded protein: CASSVTGNSPLHF.

The chain uses TRBV5-1 and TRBJ2-7, with D uncertain. Per the germline V gene, CDR1 is SGHRS and CDR2 is YFSETQ. Trimming left V 0 bases short and J 0 bases short, with 7 bases between. The CDR3 is 14 residues long. The CDR3 DNA sequence: TGCGCCAGCAGCTTGGAAGAGAGCTCCTACGAGCAGTACTTC. Translated, it gives CASSLEESSYEQYF.

This chain connects TRBV29-1 to TRBJ2-2; possible D gene TRBD2, 6 bases. The CDR3 extends over 15 amino acids. Germline loops: CDR1 SQVTM, CDR2 ANQGSEA. Trimming shortened V by 7 bases and J by 2 bases, and 17 bases separated the two germline ends. CDR3 DNA: TGCAGCGCCCAAAATCGGCGGGGAAACACCGGGGAGCTGTTTTTT. It specifies CSAQNRRGNTGELFF.

The J gene is TRBJ2-3, the V gene TRBV5-6; a weak D match, TRBD2 (5 bases). The CDR3 extends over 15 amino acids. Germline assignment: CDR1 SGHDT and CDR2 YYEEEE. The V end lost 2 bases, the J end lost 4 bases, and 14 bases lay between the germline ends. The CDR3, as DNA: TGTGCCAGCAGCTTTACTAGAATCCAGCCAGATACGCAGTATTTT. Amino acid sequence: CASSFTRIQPDTQYF. Using reference TRBV5-6 and TRBJ2-3 for the parts outside the CDR3, the full variable domain is DAGVTQSPTHLIKTRGQQVTLRCSPKSGHDTVSWYQQALGQGPQFIFQYYEEEERQRGNFPDRFSGHQFPNYSSELNVNALLLGDSALYLCASSFTRIQPDTQYFGPGTRLTVL.

The V and J genes are TRBV9 and TRBJ1-3; D may be TRBD1 (5 bases). CDR3 length: 15 amino acids. V lost 4 bases, J lost 4 bases, and 15 bases lay in between. The germline CDR1 and CDR2 sequences are SGDLS and YYNGEE. CDR3 in DNA: TGTGCCAGCAGCCCCCGACAGACCTTAGGAAACACCATATATTTT. This encodes CASSPRQTLGNTIYF.

This clone was counted only a few times. This chain joins TRBV1 and TRBJ2-3; the table names TRBD2, a call not compared with the DNA. TRBV1 is an annotated pseudogene. The CDR3 is made up of 16 amino acids. The CDR3 here is CTSSQDLAFSTDTQYF. CDR3 nucleotides: TGCACCAGCAGCCAAGATTTAGCGTTTAGCACAGATACGCAGTATTTT.

This chain connects TRBV25-1 to TRBJ1-5; TRBD1 agrees at 7 bases. This CDR3 region has 15 residues. Germline lookup yields CDR1 MGHDK and CDR2 SYGVNS. The trim removed 1 base at V and 4 bases at J, leaving 4 bases unmatched. The CDR3: CASSESGQLNQPQHF. DNA for the CDR3: TGTGCCAGCAGTGAATCGGGACAGCTAAATCAGCCCCAGCATTTT.